These T cell receptor beta chains were read from a single sample in a study of response to subunit inactivated influenza vaccine. TCRdb recomputed calls from the RT-PCR reads with MiXCR, one row per CDR3 protein. The table lists hundreds of thousands of distinct CDR3 sequences, approximately 15% of them singletons. Sequenced material: CD4+ T cells sorted from PBMCs, taken around 25 months after vaccination. All receptors derive from a man in his fifties or sixties who received an inactivated influenza vaccine. CDR3s include the opening cysteine and the closing phenylalanine or tryptophan. A D gene is named only where the DNA matches it firmly. Size is omitted from some rows. Given values are once, few, many or a class for expanded clones.

CDR3 DNA: TGCAGTGCAACAGACCAGGGGGGCAGTAATTCACCCCTCCACTTT
CDR3 protein: CSATDQGGSNSPLHF
clone size: .
D gene: TRBD1
V gene: TRBV20-1
J gene: TRBJ1-6

CDR3 DNA: TGTGCCAGCAGCAAATGGGGGACTAGCGGGAGTGAGGGGACCGGGGAGCTGTTTTTT
CDR3 protein: CASSKWGTSGSEGTGELFF
clone size: few
D gene: TRBD2
V gene: TRBV7-3
J gene: TRBJ2-2

CDR3 DNA: TGCGCCAGCAGCTTGTCTAGCGGGGTCACAGATACGCAGTATTTT
CDR3 protein: CASSLSSGVTDTQYF
clone size: .
D gene: TRBD2
V gene: TRBV5-1
J gene: TRBJ2-3

CDR3 DNA: TGTGCCAGCAGTTTAAGTGGCGGGGGGAACACCGGGGAGCTGTTTTTT
CDR3 protein: CASSLSGGGNTGELFF
clone size: .
D gene: TRBD2
V gene: TRBV12-3/TRBV12-4
J gene: TRBJ2-2

CDR3 DNA: TGTGCCAGCAAGCTGAGCTCTGGAAACACCATATATTTT
CDR3 protein: CASKLSSGNTIYF
clone size: .
D gene: .
V gene: TRBV2
J gene: TRBJ1-3

CDR3 DNA: TGCGCCAGCAGTGAGTGGACAGGGGTTTTCTCTGGGGCCAACGTCCTGACTTTC
CDR3 protein: CASSEWTGVFSGANVLTF
clone size: few
D gene: TRBD1
V gene: TRBV10-2
J gene: TRBJ2-6

CDR3 DNA: TGCAGTGCTAGGGCGCACGTTCAGAGGGAGCAGTTCTTC
CDR3 protein: CSARAHVQREQFF
clone size: many
D gene: .
V gene: TRBV20-1
J gene: TRBJ2-1

CDR3 DNA: TGCAGTGCTAAGGAGGGGTCACGAAACATTCAGTACTTC
CDR3 protein: CSAKEGSRNIQYF
clone size: few
D gene: .
V gene: TRBV20-1
J gene: TRBJ2-4

CDR3 DNA: TGTGCCAGCAGCTCCCGCGGGGTGAGCACAGATACGCAGTATTTT
CDR3 protein: CASSSRGVSTDTQYF
clone size: few
D gene: .
V gene: TRBV7-3
J gene: TRBJ2-3

CDR3 DNA: TGTGCCAGCAGCTGGGACGCCGGGACTAGAAGCACAGATACGCAGTATTTT
CDR3 protein: CASSWDAGTRSTDTQYF
clone size: .
D gene: TRBD2
V gene: TRBV7-8
J gene: TRBJ2-3

CDR3 DNA: TGTGCCAGCAGCCCCCATGCGGGTTCCGAGCAGTTCTTC
CDR3 protein: CASSPHAGSEQFF
clone size: .
D gene: .
V gene: TRBV7-9
J gene: TRBJ2-1

CDR3 DNA: TGTGCCAGCAGCTTCCCTACAGGGAACACTGAAGCTTTCTTT
CDR3 protein: CASSFPTGNTEAFF
clone size: few
D gene: .
V gene: TRBV5-5
J gene: TRBJ1-1

CDR3 DNA: TGTGCCAGCAGGTCAGGCCTTAACACCGGGGAGCTGTTTTTT
CDR3 protein: CASRSGLNTGELFF
clone size: .
D gene: .
V gene: TRBV2
J gene: TRBJ2-2

CDR3 DNA: TGTGCCAGCAGGGGTAGCAGACAAGAGACCCAGTACTTC
CDR3 protein: CASRGSRQETQYF
clone size: few
D gene: .
V gene: TRBV6-6
J gene: TRBJ2-5

CDR3 DNA: TGTGCCAGCAGCTTAGAAAGGGAAACGCAGTTCTTC
CDR3 protein: CASSLERETQFF
clone size: .
D gene: .
V gene: TRBV7-8
J gene: TRBJ2-1

CDR3 DNA: TGTGCCAGCAGTCCCAGGGGGTTGGTCAACTCTGGAAACACCATATATTTT
CDR3 protein: CASSPRGLVNSGNTIYF
clone size: .
D gene: TRBD1
V gene: TRBV27
J gene: TRBJ1-3

CDR3 DNA: TGCAGTGCTAGAGATGACACCTACGAGCAGTACTTC
CDR3 protein: CSARDDTYEQYF
clone size: many
D gene: .
V gene: TRBV20-1
J gene: TRBJ2-7

CDR3 DNA: TGTGCCAGCAGCACGACTGGAGCGGGGACAGATACGCAGTATTTT
CDR3 protein: CASSTTGAGTDTQYF
clone size: .
D gene: TRBD2
V gene: TRBV3-1
J gene: TRBJ2-3

CDR3 DNA: TGTGCCAGCAGCTGGGGGAGTCCCTCGTCTGGAAACACCATATATTTT
CDR3 protein: CASSWGSPSSGNTIYF
clone size: .
D gene: .
V gene: TRBV7-8
J gene: TRBJ1-3

CDR3 DNA: TGCAGTGCTAGAGATTTATCGATCGAGCAGTACTTC
CDR3 protein: CSARDLSIEQYF
clone size: many
D gene: .
V gene: TRBV20-1
J gene: TRBJ2-7

CDR3 DNA: TGTGCCACCAGCAGTGGACTAGCGGGCTGGGACGAGCAGTACTTC
CDR3 protein: CATSSGLAGWDEQYF
clone size: few
D gene: TRBD2
V gene: TRBV15
J gene: TRBJ2-7

CDR3 DNA: TGTGCCAGCAGCTTAGCGTATCCAGCAGAGACCCAGTACTTC
CDR3 protein: CASSLAYPAETQYF
clone size: .
D gene: .
V gene: TRBV7-6
J gene: TRBJ2-5

CDR3 DNA: TGTGCCAGCAGGTATCAGGGGCCTAATGAAAAACTGTTTTTT
CDR3 protein: CASRYQGPNEKLFF
clone size: .
D gene: .
V gene: TRBV28
J gene: TRBJ1-4

CDR3 DNA: TGTGCCAGCAGTGGTCGTACGTCAGGGGGCCGAGAGACCCAGTACTTC
CDR3 protein: CASSGRTSGGRETQYF
clone size: .
D gene: TRBD1
V gene: TRBV12-3/TRBV12-4
J gene: TRBJ2-5

CDR3 DNA: TGTGCCAGCAGCCAAGATGGAGGGGACAGGGGCTATGAGCAGTTCTTC
CDR3 protein: CASSQDGGDRGYEQFF
clone size: .
D gene: TRBD1
V gene: TRBV3-1
J gene: TRBJ2-1

CDR3 DNA: TGCAGCGTTTACCAGGGGGTCGAGACCCAGTACTTC
CDR3 protein: CSVYQGVETQYF
clone size: few
D gene: TRBD1
V gene: TRBV29-1
J gene: TRBJ2-5

CDR3 DNA: TGTGCCAGCAGCTTATTTCCCCCCTACGAGCAGTACTTC
CDR3 protein: CASSLFPPYEQYF
clone size: .
D gene: .
V gene: TRBV11-2
J gene: TRBJ2-7

CDR3 DNA: TGTGCCAGCATTCCGGGGGGTGCCTACGAGCAGTACTTC
CDR3 protein: CASIPGGAYEQYF
clone size: .
D gene: TRBD2
V gene: TRBV28
J gene: TRBJ2-7

CDR3 DNA: TGTGCCAGCAGCCAAGATGGGCAGGGGTTCTATGGCTACACCTTC
CDR3 protein: CASSQDGQGFYGYTF
clone size: .
D gene: .
V gene: TRBV4-2
J gene: TRBJ1-2

CDR3 DNA: TGTGCCACCGTACTCAGTTATAACACCGGGGAGCTGTTTTTT
CDR3 protein: CATVLSYNTGELFF
clone size: .
D gene: .
V gene: TRBV7-2
J gene: TRBJ2-2

CDR3 DNA: TGTGCCAGCAGCGTAGTGGTGGAGAGACAGGCTGATGGCTACACCTTC
CDR3 protein: CASSVVVERQADGYTF
clone size: few
D gene: .
V gene: TRBV9
J gene: TRBJ1-2

CDR3 DNA: TGCAGTGCTATGATAGCGGGGGGTCTGTTATATGAGCAGTTCTTC
CDR3 protein: CSAMIAGGLLYEQFF
clone size: .
D gene: TRBD2
V gene: TRBV20-1
J gene: TRBJ2-1

CDR3 DNA: TGTGCCAGCTCACCACGTTCGCCGGGAACCTACGAGCAGTACTTC
CDR3 protein: CASSPRSPGTYEQYF
clone size: many
D gene: .
V gene: TRBV18
J gene: TRBJ2-7

CDR3 DNA: TGCGCCAGCACCAACCCGGGGGGACAAGAGACCCAGTACTTC
CDR3 protein: CASTNPGGQETQYF
clone size: .
D gene: TRBD2
V gene: TRBV5-1
J gene: TRBJ2-5

CDR3 DNA: TGTGCCAGCAGCCTTGGACAGGGGGGTTCCTACGAGCAGTACTTC
CDR3 protein: CASSLGQGGSYEQYF
clone size: many
D gene: TRBD1
V gene: TRBV12-3/TRBV12-4
J gene: TRBJ2-7

CDR3 DNA: TGTGCCAGCAGCTTGTACAGGGAGGAGGACGAGCAGTACTTC
CDR3 protein: CASSLYREEDEQYF
clone size: .
D gene: .
V gene: TRBV7-2
J gene: TRBJ2-7